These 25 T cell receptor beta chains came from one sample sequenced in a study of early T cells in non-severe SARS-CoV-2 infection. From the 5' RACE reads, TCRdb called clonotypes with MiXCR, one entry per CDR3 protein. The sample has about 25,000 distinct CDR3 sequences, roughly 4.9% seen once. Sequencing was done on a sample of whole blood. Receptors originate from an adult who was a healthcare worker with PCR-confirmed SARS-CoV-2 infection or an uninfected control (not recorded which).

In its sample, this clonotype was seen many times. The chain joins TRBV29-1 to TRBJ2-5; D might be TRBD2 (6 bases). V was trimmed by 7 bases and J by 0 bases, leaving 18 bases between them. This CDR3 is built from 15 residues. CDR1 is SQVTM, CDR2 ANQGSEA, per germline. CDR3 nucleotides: TGCAGCGCTAGAGAGGGACTTCCATACCAAGAGACCCAGTACTTC. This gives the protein CSAREGLPYQETQYF.

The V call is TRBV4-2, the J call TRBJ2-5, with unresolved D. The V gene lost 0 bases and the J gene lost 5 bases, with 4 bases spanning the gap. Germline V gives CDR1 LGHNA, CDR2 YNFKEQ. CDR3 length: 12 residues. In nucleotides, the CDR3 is TGTGCCAGCAGCCAAGATACCGAGACCCAGTACTTC. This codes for CASSQDTETQYF.

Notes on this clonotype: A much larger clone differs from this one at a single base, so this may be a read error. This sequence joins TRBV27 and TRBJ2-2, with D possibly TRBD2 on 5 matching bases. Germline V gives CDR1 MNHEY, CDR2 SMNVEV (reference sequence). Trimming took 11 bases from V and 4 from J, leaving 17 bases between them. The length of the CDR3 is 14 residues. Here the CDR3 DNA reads TGTGCCTCCCGAGTGGGAGCGGCCACCGGGGAGCTGTTTTTT. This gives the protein CASRVGAATGELFF.

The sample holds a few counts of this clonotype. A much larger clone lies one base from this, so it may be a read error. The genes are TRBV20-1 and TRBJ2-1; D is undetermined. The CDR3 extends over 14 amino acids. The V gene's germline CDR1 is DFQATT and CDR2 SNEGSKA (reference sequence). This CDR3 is CSASHPVSPSFLTF. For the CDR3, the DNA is TGCAGTGCTAGTCACCCTGTCAGTCCCAGTTTTTTGACTTTC.

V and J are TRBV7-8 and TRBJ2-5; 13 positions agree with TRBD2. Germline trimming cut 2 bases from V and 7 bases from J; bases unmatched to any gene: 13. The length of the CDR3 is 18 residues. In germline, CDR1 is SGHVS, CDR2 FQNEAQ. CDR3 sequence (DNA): TGTGCCAGCAGCTTACCGACAACTAGCGGGAGGGGAGCGGGGACCCAGTACTTC. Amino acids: CASSLPTTSGRGAGTQYF.

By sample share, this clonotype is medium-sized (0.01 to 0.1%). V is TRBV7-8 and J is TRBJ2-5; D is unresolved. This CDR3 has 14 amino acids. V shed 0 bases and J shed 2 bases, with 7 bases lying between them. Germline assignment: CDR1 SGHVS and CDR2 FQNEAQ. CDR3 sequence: CASSLAGWQETQYF. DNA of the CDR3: TGTGCCAGCAGCTTAGCAGGATGGCAAGAGACCCAGTACTTC.

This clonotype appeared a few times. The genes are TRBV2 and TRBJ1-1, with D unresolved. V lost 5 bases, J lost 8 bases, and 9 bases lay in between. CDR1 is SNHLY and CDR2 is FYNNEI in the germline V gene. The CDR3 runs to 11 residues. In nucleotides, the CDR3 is TGTGCCAGCAGTCTGGTCCAGGAAGCTTTCTTT. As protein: CASSLVQEAFF.

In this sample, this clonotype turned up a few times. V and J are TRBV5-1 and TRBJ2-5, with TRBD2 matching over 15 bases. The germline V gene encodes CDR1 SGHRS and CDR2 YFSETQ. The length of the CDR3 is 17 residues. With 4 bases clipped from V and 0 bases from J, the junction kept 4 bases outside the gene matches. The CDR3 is CASSVGLAGGYQETQYF. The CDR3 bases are TGCGCCAGCAGCGTGGGACTAGCGGGAGGTTACCAAGAGACCCAGTACTTC.

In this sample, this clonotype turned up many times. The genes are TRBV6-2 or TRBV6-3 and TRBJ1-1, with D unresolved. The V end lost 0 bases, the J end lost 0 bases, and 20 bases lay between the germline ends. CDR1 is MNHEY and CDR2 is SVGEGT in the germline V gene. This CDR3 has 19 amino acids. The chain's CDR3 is CASSYSLGNSLGVNTEAFF. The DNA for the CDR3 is TGTGCCAGCAGTTACTCTCTGGGCAACTCCTTAGGCGTGAACACTGAAGCTTTCTTT.

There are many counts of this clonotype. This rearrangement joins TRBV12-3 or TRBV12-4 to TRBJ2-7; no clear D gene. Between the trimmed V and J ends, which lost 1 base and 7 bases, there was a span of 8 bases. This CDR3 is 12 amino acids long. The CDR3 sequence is CASSLGVGEQYF. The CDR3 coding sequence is TGTGCCAGCAGTTTAGGGGTCGGGGAGCAGTACTTC.

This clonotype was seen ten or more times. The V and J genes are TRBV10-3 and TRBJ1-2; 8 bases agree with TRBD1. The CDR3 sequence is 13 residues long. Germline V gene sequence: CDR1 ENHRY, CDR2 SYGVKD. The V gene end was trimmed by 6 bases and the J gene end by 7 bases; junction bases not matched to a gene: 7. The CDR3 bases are TGTGCCATCAGACAGGGGGAGGCAAGTGGCTACACCTTC. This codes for CAIRQGEASGYTF.

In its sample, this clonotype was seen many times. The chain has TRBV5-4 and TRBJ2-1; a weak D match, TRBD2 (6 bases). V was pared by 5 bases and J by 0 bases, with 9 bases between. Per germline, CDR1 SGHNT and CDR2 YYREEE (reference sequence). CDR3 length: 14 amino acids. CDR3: CASRGEDSYNEQFF. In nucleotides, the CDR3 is TGTGCCAGCAGGGGGGAGGACTCCTACAATGAGCAGTTCTTC.

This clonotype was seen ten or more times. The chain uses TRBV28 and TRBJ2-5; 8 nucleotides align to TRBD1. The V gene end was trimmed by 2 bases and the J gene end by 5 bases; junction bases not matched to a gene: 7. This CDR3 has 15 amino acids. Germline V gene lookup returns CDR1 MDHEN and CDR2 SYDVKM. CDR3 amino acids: CASSLGQGAHETQYF. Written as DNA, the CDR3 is TGTGCCAGCAGTTTAGGGCAGGGGGCGCATGAGACCCAGTACTTC.

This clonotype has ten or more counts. CDR3 nucleotide sequence: TGTGCCAGCAGCCAAAGATGGGGGCTATACGAGCAGTACTTC. Its protein is CASSQRWGLYEQYF. V gene TRBV14 combines with J gene TRBJ2-7; TRBD1 might be the D (6 bases). The ends were cut back, 2 bases at V and 4 bases at J, with 12 bases in the middle. This CDR3 region has 14 residues. The germline V gene has CDR1 SGHDN and CDR2 FVKESK.

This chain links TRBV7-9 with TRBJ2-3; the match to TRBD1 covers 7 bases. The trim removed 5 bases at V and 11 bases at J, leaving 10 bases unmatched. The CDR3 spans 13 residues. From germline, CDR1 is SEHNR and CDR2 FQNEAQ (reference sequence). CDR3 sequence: CASSQTRDSEQYF. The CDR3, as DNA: TGTGCCAGCAGCCAGACCCGGGACAGTGAGCAGTATTTT.

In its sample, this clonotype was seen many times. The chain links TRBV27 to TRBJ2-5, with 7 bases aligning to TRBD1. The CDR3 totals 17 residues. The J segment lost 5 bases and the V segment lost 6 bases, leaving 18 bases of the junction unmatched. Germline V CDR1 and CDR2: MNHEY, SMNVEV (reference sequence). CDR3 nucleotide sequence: TGTGCCAGCAGACTTTTGACGAGGGGCAGGGGGATGGAGACCCAGTACTTC. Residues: CASRLLTRGRGMETQYF.

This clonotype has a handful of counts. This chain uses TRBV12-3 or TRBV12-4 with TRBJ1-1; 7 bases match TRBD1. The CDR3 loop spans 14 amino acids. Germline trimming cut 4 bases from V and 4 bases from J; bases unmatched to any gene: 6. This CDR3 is CASSSGPGGTEAFF. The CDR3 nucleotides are TGTGCCAGCAGTTCGGGCCCAGGGGGCACTGAAGCTTTCTTT.

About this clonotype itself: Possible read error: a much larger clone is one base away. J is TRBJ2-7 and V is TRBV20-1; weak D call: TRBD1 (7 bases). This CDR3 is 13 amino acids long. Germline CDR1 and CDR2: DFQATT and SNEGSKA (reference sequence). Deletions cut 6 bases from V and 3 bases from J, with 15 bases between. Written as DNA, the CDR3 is TGCAGTGCATCGGCAGGGGGGAACTACGAGCAGTACTTC. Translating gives CSASAGGNYEQYF.

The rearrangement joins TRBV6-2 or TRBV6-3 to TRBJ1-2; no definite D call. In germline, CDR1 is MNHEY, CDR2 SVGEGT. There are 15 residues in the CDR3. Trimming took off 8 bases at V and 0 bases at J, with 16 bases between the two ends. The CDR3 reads CASVHRPDPNYGYTF. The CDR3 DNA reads TGTGCCAGCGTTCACAGACCTGACCCTAACTATGGCTACACCTTC.

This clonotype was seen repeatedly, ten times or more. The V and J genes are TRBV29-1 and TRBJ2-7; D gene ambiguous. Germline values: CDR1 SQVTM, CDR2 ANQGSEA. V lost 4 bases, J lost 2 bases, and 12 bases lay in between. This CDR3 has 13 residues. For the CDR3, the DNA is TGCAGCGTTGCCCACCCGACCCCCTACGAGCAGTACTTC. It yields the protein CSVAHPTPYEQYF.

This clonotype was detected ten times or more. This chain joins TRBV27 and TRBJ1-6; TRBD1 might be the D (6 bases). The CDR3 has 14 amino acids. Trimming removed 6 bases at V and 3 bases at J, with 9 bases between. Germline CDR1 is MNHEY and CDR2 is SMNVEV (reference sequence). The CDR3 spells CASRADSYNSPLHF. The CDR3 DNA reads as TGTGCCAGCAGGGCGGACAGCTATAATTCACCCCTCCACTTT.

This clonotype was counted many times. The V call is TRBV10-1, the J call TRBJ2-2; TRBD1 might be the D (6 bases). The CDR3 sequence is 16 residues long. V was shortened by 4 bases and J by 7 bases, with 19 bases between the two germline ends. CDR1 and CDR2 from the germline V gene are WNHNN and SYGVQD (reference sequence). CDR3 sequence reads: CASSGGQGIFGGELFF. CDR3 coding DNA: TGCGCCAGCAGTGGCGGTCAGGGGATCTTTGGCGGGGAGCTGTTTTTT.

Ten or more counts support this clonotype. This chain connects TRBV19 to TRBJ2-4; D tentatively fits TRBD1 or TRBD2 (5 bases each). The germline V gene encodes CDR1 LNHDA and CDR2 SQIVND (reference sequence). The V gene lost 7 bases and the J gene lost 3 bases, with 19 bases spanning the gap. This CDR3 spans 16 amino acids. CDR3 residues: CASTTQSRGDKNIQYF. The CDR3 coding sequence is TGTGCCAGTACAACGCAGTCCCGAGGGGACAAAAACATTCAGTACTTC.

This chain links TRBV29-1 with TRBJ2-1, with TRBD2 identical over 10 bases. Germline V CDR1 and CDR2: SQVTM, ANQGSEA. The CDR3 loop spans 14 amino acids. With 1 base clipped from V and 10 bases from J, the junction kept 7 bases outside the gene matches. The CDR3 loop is CSVEGALAGREQFF. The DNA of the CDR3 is TGCAGCGTTGAAGGGGCACTAGCGGGACGGGAGCAGTTCTTC.

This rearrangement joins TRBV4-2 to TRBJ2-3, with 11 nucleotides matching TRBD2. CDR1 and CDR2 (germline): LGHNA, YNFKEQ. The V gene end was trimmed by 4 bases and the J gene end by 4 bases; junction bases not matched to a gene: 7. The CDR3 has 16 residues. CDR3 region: CASSRETSGTSDTQYF. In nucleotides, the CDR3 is TGTGCCAGCAGCCGGGAGACTAGCGGGACATCAGATACGCAGTATTTT.